Listed here are 2 T cell receptor beta chains from one sample, sequenced in a study of T-cell memory formation after mild COVID-19. Each CDR3 protein is one row after TCRdb ran MiXCR on the 5' RACE reads. The sample holds a few hundred thousand distinct CDR3 sequences, around 27% seen once. The sample was PBMCs or a T cell subset sorted from them (not recorded which). These receptors all stem from an adult woman who had mild COVID-19 (a few samples of this study predate the infection). Cell type and time point are not known.

This clonotype was observed a few times. The chain combines TRBV7-2 with TRBJ2-1; D is unresolved. Germline-derived CDR1 and CDR2 are SGHTA and FQGNSA. The V gene lost 0 bases and the J gene lost 5 bases, with 14 bases spanning the gap. This CDR3 is built from 16 residues. The CDR3 region has the DNA TGTGCCAGCAGCTTAGCTTTCGAGCGCACCAACAATGAGCAGTTCTTC. Its protein is CASSLAFERTNNEQFF.

This clonotype was recorded a few times. The chain combines TRBV7-6 with TRBJ2-5, with D unclear. Germline V gives CDR1 SGHVS, CDR2 FNYEAQ. Trimming removed 6 bases at V and 1 base at J, with 12 bases between. The CDR3 runs 14 residues. In DNA form, the CDR3 reads TGTGCCAGCAGTGGGTTTGGGGTCCAAGAGACCCAGTACTTC. Translating it yields CASSGFGVQETQYF.